This T cell receptor beta chain originates from a study of OX40 agonist ivuxolimab in advanced cancers. Study-level information: Every patient in dose escalation had hepatocellular carcinoma, melanoma, renal cell or head and neck cancer. Three individuals attained partial responses, comprising one hepatocellular carcinoma case and two cutaneous melanoma cases.

The table came from immunoSEQ multiplex PCR; TCRdb's copy has only in-frame clones and leaves some out. The profile shows 100,000 or so clones, more than 85% of them singletons. This clone occurred a few times. Sequencing was performed on CD4+ or CD8+ T cells sorted from blood, taken in a trial of the OX40 agonist ivuxolimab. The source of this sequence is an adult with an advanced solid tumor such as melanoma, head and neck, liver or kidney cancer.

The CDR3 DNA follows: TGTGCCAGCAGCTTGTTAGGGGGTTCCTACAATGAGCAGTTCTTC. It codes for CASSLLGGSYNEQFF. The V and J genes are TRBV7-3 and TRBJ2-1, with a possible D match to TRBD1 (6 bases). CDR1 is SGHTA, CDR2 FQGTGA, per germline. This CDR3 spans 15 amino acids. Trimming took off 3 bases at V and 1 base at J, with 10 bases between the two ends.